This T cell receptor (beta chain) comes out of a study of T cell repertoires in cytomegalovirus infection. This clonotype was seen at least ten times. From germline, CDR1 is SGHTA and CDR2 FQGTGA. This CDR3 has 17 residues. Trimming at V came to 0 bases and at J to 0 bases, leaving 4 bases not matched to a gene. TCRdb reprocessed the reads with MiXCR, giving one entry per CDR3 protein. The table includes under 95,000 distinct CDR3 sequences, 3% to 4.5% detected once. This sequence joins TRBV7-3 and TRBJ2-2; 7 bases are a match to TRBD2. The specimen was PBMCs. The sequence was collected from a human donor in good health (CMV status not recorded). Some clones in this sample may be carry-over from other donors' samples. In DNA form, the CDR3 reads TGTGCCAGCAGCTTAACTCAACTAGCGTCGAACACCGGGGAGCTGTTTTTT. This translates into CASSLTQLASNTGELFF.